Listed below are T cell receptor beta chains from one sample, sequenced in a study of neurological immune-mediated disorders. TCRdb processed the 5' RACE reads anew with MiXCR; each CDR3 protein has one entry. This sample has fewer than 30,000 distinct CDR3 sequences; approximately 13% occur once, and the top ten carry less than 5.5%. Sequencing was carried out using CD4+ T cells from blood. These receptor sequences come from a female donor with HTLV-1-associated myelopathy (HAM/TSP). Each CDR3 is given without its conserved first and last residue. D genes are given only for firm matches.

j_gene: TRBJ1-4; d_gene: -; v_gene: TRBV7-9; CDR3aa: ASSTGSVRGEKLF
j_gene: TRBJ2-1; d_gene: TRBD1; v_gene: TRBV6-1; CDR3aa: ASSEQGADEQF
j_gene: TRBJ2-5; d_gene: TRBD2; v_gene: TRBV7-2; CDR3aa: ASSASGTQETQY
j_gene: TRBJ2-3; d_gene: TRBD2; v_gene: TRBV29-1; CDR3aa: SVESSGREKTDTQY
j_gene: TRBJ2-5; d_gene: TRBD2; v_gene: TRBV4-2; CDR3aa: ASSQGSGGKWETQY
j_gene: TRBJ2-3; d_gene: -; v_gene: TRBV6-1; CDR3aa: ASTDLGTDTQY
j_gene: TRBJ2-3; d_gene: TRBD2; v_gene: TRBV6-5; CDR3aa: ASSRGLAPPRLDTQY
j_gene: TRBJ1-1; d_gene: -; v_gene: TRBV7-2; CDR3aa: ASSFQAAETEAF
j_gene: TRBJ1-5; d_gene: -; v_gene: TRBV18; CDR3aa: ASSTASQPQH
j_gene: TRBJ2-5; d_gene: TRBD2; v_gene: TRBV29-1; CDR3aa: SVAREGETQY
j_gene: TRBJ2-7; d_gene: TRBD2; v_gene: TRBV4-1; CDR3aa: ASSQGPSGTYEQY
j_gene: TRBJ2-1; d_gene: TRBD2; v_gene: TRBV14; CDR3aa: ASSQKLGQGTSGSGDEQF
j_gene: TRBJ2-3; d_gene: -; v_gene: TRBV29-1; CDR3aa: SVGTDTQY
j_gene: TRBJ2-5; d_gene: TRBD1; v_gene: TRBV7-2; CDR3aa: ASSLGGTGTETQY
j_gene: TRBJ1-1; d_gene: -; v_gene: TRBV20-1; CDR3aa: SARPLAWEGNEAF
j_gene: TRBJ2-3; d_gene: TRBD1; v_gene: TRBV20-1; CDR3aa: SAPGGADTQY
j_gene: TRBJ2-3; d_gene: TRBD1; v_gene: TRBV5-1; CDR3aa: ASSLRGGAQY
j_gene: TRBJ2-7; d_gene: -; v_gene: TRBV12-3/TRBV12-4; CDR3aa: ASSDSLWGGSYEQY
j_gene: TRBJ2-1; d_gene: -; v_gene: TRBV7-8; CDR3aa: ASSLDKSGEQF
j_gene: TRBJ2-2; d_gene: -; v_gene: TRBV5-1; CDR3aa: VSSPGAMRITGELF
j_gene: TRBJ2-3; d_gene: TRBD2; v_gene: TRBV20-1; CDR3aa: SATGSGGARADTQY
j_gene: TRBJ1-1; d_gene: -; v_gene: TRBV5-6; CDR3aa: ASSLWQTVGNTEAF
j_gene: TRBJ2-2; d_gene: -; v_gene: TRBV20-1; CDR3aa: SASGGDTTGELF
j_gene: TRBJ1-5; d_gene: -; v_gene: TRBV3-1; CDR3aa: ASSQDLVQPQH
j_gene: TRBJ2-7; d_gene: TRBD1; v_gene: TRBV3-1; CDR3aa: ASSPGTVYEQY
j_gene: TRBJ1-1; d_gene: TRBD1; v_gene: TRBV5-1; CDR3aa: ASSFQGAQTEAF
j_gene: TRBJ2-7; d_gene: -; v_gene: TRBV4-1; CDR3aa: ASSQDGREYEQY
j_gene: TRBJ1-2; d_gene: -; v_gene: TRBV20-1; CDR3aa: SARGGIQGYT
j_gene: TRBJ2-3; d_gene: -; v_gene: TRBV20-1; CDR3aa: SASGKGMQY
j_gene: TRBJ2-3; d_gene: -; v_gene: TRBV29-1; CDR3aa: SVLGADTQY
j_gene: TRBJ2-3; d_gene: TRBD2; v_gene: TRBV12-3/TRBV12-4; CDR3aa: ASSSRLAGQGDTQY